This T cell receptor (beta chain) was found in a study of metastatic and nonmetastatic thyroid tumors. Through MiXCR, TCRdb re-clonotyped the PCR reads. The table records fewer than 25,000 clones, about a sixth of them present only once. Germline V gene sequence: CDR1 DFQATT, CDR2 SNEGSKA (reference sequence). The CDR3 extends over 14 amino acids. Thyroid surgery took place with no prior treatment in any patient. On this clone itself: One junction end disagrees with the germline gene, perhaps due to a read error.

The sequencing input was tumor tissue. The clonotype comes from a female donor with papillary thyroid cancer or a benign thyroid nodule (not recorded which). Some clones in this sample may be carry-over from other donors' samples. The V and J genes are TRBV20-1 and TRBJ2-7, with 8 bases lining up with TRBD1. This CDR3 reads CSAAGQVLYYEKYF. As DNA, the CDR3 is TGCAGTGCCGCGGGACAGGTTCTCTACTACGAGAAGTACTTC.